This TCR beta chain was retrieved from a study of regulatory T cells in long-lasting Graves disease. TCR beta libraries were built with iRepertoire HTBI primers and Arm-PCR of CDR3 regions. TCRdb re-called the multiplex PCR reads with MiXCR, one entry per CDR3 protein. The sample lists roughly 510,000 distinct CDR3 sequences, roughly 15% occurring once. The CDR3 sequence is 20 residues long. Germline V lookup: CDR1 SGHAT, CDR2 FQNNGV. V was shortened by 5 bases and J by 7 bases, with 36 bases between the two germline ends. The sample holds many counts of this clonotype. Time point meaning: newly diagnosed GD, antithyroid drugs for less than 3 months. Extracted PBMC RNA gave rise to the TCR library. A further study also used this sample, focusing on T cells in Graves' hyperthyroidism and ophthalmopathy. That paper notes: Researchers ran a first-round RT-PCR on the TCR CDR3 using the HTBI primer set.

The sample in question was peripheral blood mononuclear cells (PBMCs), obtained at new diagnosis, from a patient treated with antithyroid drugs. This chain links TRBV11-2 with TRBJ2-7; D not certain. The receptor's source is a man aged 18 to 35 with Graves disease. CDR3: CASSPMEHTEPKPFLVEQYF. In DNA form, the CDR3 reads TGTGCCAGCAGCCCTATGGAACATACCGAGCCAAAGCCCTTTCTTGTGGAGCAGTACTTC. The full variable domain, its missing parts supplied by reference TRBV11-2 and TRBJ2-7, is EAGVAQSPRYKIIEKRQSVAFWCNPISGHATLYWYQQILGQGPKLLIQFQNNGVVDDSQLPKDRFSAERLKGVDSTLKIQPAKLEDSAVYLCASSPMEHTEPKPFLVEQYFGPGTRLTVT.